These 11 T cell receptor beta chains originate from one sample sequenced in a study of a mutant IDH1 vaccine in newly diagnosed glioma. Repertoires were generated with immunoSEQ multiplex PCR, while TCRdb's copy carries only in-frame clones and drops some. The sample contains 50,000 to 70,000 clones, roughly nine tenths of which appear only once. Their antigens remain unidentified. Time point denoted: week 35, safety follow-up. A single vaccine dose contained 300 ug of mutant IDH1 20-mer peptide, and topical imiquimod was used with it. This sample comprised PBMCs, obtained from a glioma patient whose treatment included an IDH1 peptide vaccine. The receptors originated from a man aged 40-49 years with glioma.

The table lists this clone with a few counts. The chain links TRBV29-1 to TRBJ2-1; D is undetermined. The CDR3 extends over 13 amino acids. Between the trimmed V and J ends, which lost 0 bases and 3 bases, there was a span of 6 bases. CDR1 is SQVTM, CDR2 ANQGSEA, per germline. This CDR3 is CSVEERVYNEQFF. The CDR3 DNA is TGCAGCGTTGAAGAGCGAGTCTACAATGAGCAGTTCTTC.

The chain couples TRBV10-3 to TRBJ1-2; perhaps TRBD1 as D (6 bases). The CDR3 is made up of 13 amino acids. The germline CDR1 and CDR2 sequences are ENHRY and SYGVKD. V lost 4 bases and J lost 6, with 12 bases in between. In DNA, the CDR3 is TGTGCCATCAGTGTGGGGGGGCTGGATGGCTACACCTTC. This encodes CAISVGGLDGYTF.

V gene TRBV18 combines with J gene TRBJ1-3; maybe TRBD1 (5 bases). This CDR3 is 15 amino acids long. Trimming removed 3 bases from V and 0 bases from J, with 9 bases in between. Germline V gene sequence: CDR1 KGHSH, CDR2 LQKENI. The CDR3 loop is CASSPRGSSGNTIYF. CDR3 coding DNA: TGTGCCAGCTCACCGAGGGGCAGCTCTGGAAACACCATATATTTT.

The chain combines TRBV7-9 with TRBJ1-5; no clear D. Trimming pared 8 bases from V and 7 bases from J, leaving 12 bases between. CDR1 SEHNR and CDR2 FQNEAQ come from the germline V gene (reference sequence). This CDR3 has 12 residues. CDR3 region: CASSSSPQPQHF. DNA for the CDR3: TGTGCCAGCTCCAGCTCCCCCCAGCCCCAGCATTTT.

This sequence joins TRBV7-9 and TRBJ2-2; D may be TRBD1 (7 bases). CDR1 is SEHNR and CDR2 is FQNEAQ in the germline V gene (reference sequence). The V end was cut by 3 bases, the J end by 3 bases, with 11 bases between. The CDR3 runs to 15 residues. CDR3 in amino acids: CASSFRRGDTGELFF. The DNA of the CDR3 is TGTGCCAGCAGCTTCCGCAGGGGGGACACCGGGGAGCTGTTTTTT.

The chain uses TRBV7-2 and TRBJ2-5; tentative D call: TRBD1 (6 bases). CDR1 is SGHTA, CDR2 FQGNSA, per germline. Trimming cost V 5 bases and J 4 bases, with 17 bases left between them. The CDR3 length is 15 residues. CDR3 in DNA: TGTGCCAGCAGCCCAAGGGGGTTTAAGGCAGAGACCCAGTACTTC. As protein: CASSPRGFKAETQYF.

This rearrangement joins TRBV5-1 to TRBJ2-7; unclear D gene. The germline CDR1 and CDR2 sequences are SGHRS and YFSETQ. This CDR3 comprises 14 residues. V dropped 4 bases and J dropped 0 bases, with 11 bases sitting between them. The DNA of the CDR3 is TGCGCCAGCAGCAAACACACCGACTCCTACGAGCAGTACTTC. It codes for CASSKHTDSYEQYF.

The rearrangement uses TRBV19 and TRBJ2-7; 7 nucleotides line up with TRBD1. The trim removed 8 bases at V and 2 bases at J, leaving 6 bases unmatched. Germline CDR1 reads LNHDA; CDR2 reads SQIVND (reference sequence). The CDR3 is made up of 13 amino acids. The CDR3 here is CASGAGTAYEQYF. The CDR3, as DNA: TGTGCCAGTGGCGCCGGGACAGCCTACGAGCAGTACTTC.

V is TRBV4-1 and J is TRBJ1-2, with D hard to call. Per germline, CDR1 MGHRA and CDR2 YSYEKL. The CDR3 totals 18 residues. V lost 3 bases, J lost 5 bases, and 25 bases lay in between. CDR3 residues: CASSHTTRREALGYGYTF. The CDR3 bases are TGCGCCAGCAGCCACACGACACGGCGGGAGGCCCTTGGTTATGGCTACACCTTC.

This clone was observed once. The gene calls are TRBV9 and TRBJ2-1, with D perhaps TRBD2 (5 bases). CDR3 length equals 15 residues. Trimming cost V 0 bases and J 5 bases, with 12 bases left between them. Germline CDR1 reads SGDLS; CDR2 reads YYNGEE. The CDR3 sequence is CASSVVRDSDNEQFF. CDR3 nucleotides: TGTGCCAGCAGCGTAGTTCGGGATAGCGACAATGAGCAGTTCTTC.

This clone has a single count. The chain uses TRBV7-2 and TRBJ2-3, with 8 nucleotides matching TRBD1. This CDR3 has 15 amino acids. The germline gives CDR1 SGHTA, CDR2 FQGNSA. V trimming: 2 bases; J trimming: 6 bases; junction bases outside the gene matches: 7. The CDR3 bases are TGTGCCAGCAGCTTAAATGACAGGGGCGCGGATACGCAGTATTTT. As protein: CASSLNDRGADTQYF.